One and the same sample provided the 12 T cell receptor beta chains below, sequenced in a study of identical twins. TCRdb itself ran the 5' RACE reads through MiXCR, one entry per CDR3 protein. The sample lists around 1.7 million distinct CDR3 sequences; about 32% were seen once. Sequencing was performed on cord blood. All receptors derive from a newborn girl in good health.

The rearrangement links TRBV5-1 to TRBJ2-5; tentative D call: TRBD2 (6 bases). The V gene's germline CDR1 is SGHRS and CDR2 YFSETQ. V was trimmed by 2 bases and J by 11 bases, leaving 22 bases between them. This CDR3 spans 15 amino acids. As DNA, the CDR3 is TGCGCCAGCAGCTTACTTTTCGGGACTCCAGAAGAGCAGTACTTC. Translation gives CASSLLFGTPEEQYF.

The genes are TRBV5-1 and TRBJ1-2; D is unclear. CDR1 SGHRS and CDR2 YFSETQ come from the germline V gene. V was shortened by 0 bases and J by 2 bases, with 8 bases between the two germline ends. The CDR3 is 14 residues long. The CDR3 spells CASSLVPVNYGYTF. The CDR3, as DNA: TGCGCCAGCAGCTTGGTTCCAGTCAACTATGGCTACACCTTC. Full variable domain (outside the CDR3, taken from reference TRBV5-1 and TRBJ1-2): KAGVTQTPRYLIKTRGQQVTLSCSPISGHRSVSWYQQTPGQGLQFLFEYFSETQRNKGNFPGRFSGRQFSNSRSEMNVSTLELGDSALYLCASSLVPVNYGYTFGSGTRLTVV.

The chain recombines TRBV5-8 with TRBJ1-5, with D hard to call. The germline V gene has CDR1 SGHTS and CDR2 YDEGEE. V was shortened by 6 bases and J by 7 bases, with 11 bases between the two germline ends. The CDR3 covers 12 residues. The CDR3 is CASNEVDQPQHF. For the CDR3, the DNA is TGTGCCAGCAACGAGGTGGACCAGCCCCAGCATTTT.

The chain uses TRBV10-2 and TRBJ2-1; possibly TRBD2 for D (6 bases). Germline CDR1 and CDR2: WSHSY and SAAADI. The CDR3 totals 13 residues. V lost 10 bases and J lost 4, with 14 bases in between. DNA for the CDR3: TGCGCCACCCAGGAGGGAAATTACAATGAGCAGTTCTTC. Protein sequence: CATQEGNYNEQFF.

The chain carries TRBV20-1 and TRBJ2-4, with TRBD2 identical over 13 bases. Unmatched junction bases numbered 11, after V lost 3 bases and J lost 6 bases. CDR3 length: 17 residues. The V gene's germline CDR1 is DFQATT and CDR2 SNEGSKA (reference sequence). The CDR3 spells CSASVGLAGEHINIQYF. The CDR3 coding sequence is TGCAGTGCTAGTGTAGGACTAGCGGGGGAGCACATAAACATTCAGTACTTC.

This chain links TRBV20-1 with TRBJ2-7, with TRBD2 identical over 10 bases. The CDR3 consists of 16 residues. Unmatched junction bases numbered 6, after V lost 0 bases and J lost 1 base. The germline V gene has CDR1 DFQATT and CDR2 SNEGSKA (reference sequence). In DNA form, the CDR3 reads TGCAGTGCTAGAGATCGAGAACTAGCGGGGTCCTACGAGCAGTACTTC. Translation: CSARDRELAGSYEQYF.

This sequence joins TRBV5-6 and TRBJ2-3; maybe TRBD1 (5 bases). CDR3 length equals 17 residues. The germline V gene encodes CDR1 SGHDT and CDR2 YYEEEE. V dropped 4 bases and J dropped 2 bases, with 20 bases sitting between them. The CDR3 here is CASSVTGGKSVTDTQYF. As DNA, the CDR3 is TGTGCCAGCAGCGTAACAGGCGGTAAATCAGTCACAGATACGCAGTATTTT.

This clonotype was observed many times. J is TRBJ2-3 and V is TRBV7-2; a possible D gene is TRBD1 (5 bases). The J call is uncertain, as TRBJ2-5 better fits the DNA end. CDR3 length equals 11 residues. Germline values: CDR1 SGHTA, CDR2 FQGNSA. The CDR3 DNA is TGTGCCAGCACCCAGGGTGCGACCCAGTACTTC. This sequence encodes CASTQGATQYF.

This clonotype was counted a few times. The V gene is TRBV11-1, the J gene TRBJ2-1; maybe TRBD1 (6 bases). Germline V gene lookup returns CDR1 SGHAT and CDR2 FQDESV (reference sequence). The CDR3 runs to 14 residues. Trimming shortened V by 5 bases and J by 6 bases, and 14 bases separated the two germline ends. The CDR3: CASSPTGNPNEQFF. CDR3 in DNA: TGTGCCAGCAGCCCGACAGGCAATCCCAATGAGCAGTTCTTC.

In regard to this clonotype: Compared with germline, one end of the junction differs, possibly owing to a read error. This chain connects TRBV7-2 to TRBJ2-3; D possibly matches TRBD1 or TRBD2 (6 bases each). The length of the CDR3 is 17 residues. CDR1 is SGHTA and CDR2 is FQGNSA in the germline V gene. The CDR3 DNA reads as TGTGCCAGCAGCTCGAACCCTTACGTCGGGGGCACGGATACGCAGTATTTT. It encodes CASSSNPYVGGTDTQYF.

The chain employs TRBV29-1 and TRBJ1-2; D is uncertain. The germline V gene has CDR1 SQVTM and CDR2 ANQGSEA. This CDR3 is built from 16 residues. V was trimmed by 3 bases and J by 8 bases, leaving 25 bases between them. The CDR3: CSVEGSYGLALEGYTF. CDR3 DNA sequence: TGCAGCGTTGAGGGCTCCTACGGACTGGCCTTAGAGGGCTACACCTTC.

In this sample, this clonotype turned up many times. The rearrangement links TRBV12-3 or TRBV12-4 to TRBJ1-2; tentatively, D is TRBD1 (6 bases). The CDR3 sequence is 16 residues long. The ends were cut back, 6 bases at V and 0 bases at J, with 17 bases in the middle. DNA of the CDR3: TGTGCCAGCAGAAAGACCGGGACATCTTCTAACTATGGCTACACCTTC. As protein: CASRKTGTSSNYGYTF.